A single sample gave rise to the 29 T cell receptor beta chains below, sequenced in a study of spatial heterogeneity in lung cancer. TCRdb analysed the 5' RACE reads with MiXCR anew, one entry per CDR3 protein. Of several thousand distinct CDR3 sequences detected, roughly 10% appear once; the ten largest clones hold over 25%. Their cognate antigens are unknown. Study results and limitations: Tumor mutation count correlated with how many alpha and beta TCRs expanded intratumorally.

Noted time point: sample taken at primary tumor resection. The specimen was lung tumor tissue, collected at surgery. The receptors here all came from a male donor with early-stage non-small cell lung cancer.

This clonotype is medium-sized (0.01 to 0.1%) by share. CDR3 sequence: CASSLGRGGSYEQYF. As DNA, the CDR3 is TGCGCCAGCAGCTTGGGCAGGGGCGGCTCCTACGAGCAGTACTTC. J is TRBJ2-7 and V is TRBV5-1; D possibly corresponds to TRBD1 (6 bases). The V and J ends lost 0 bases and 0 bases respectively, with 10 bases between them. The CDR3 has 15 amino acids. Germline V CDR1 and CDR2: SGHRS, YFSETQ.

By share of the sample, this clonotype is medium-sized. The J gene is TRBJ2-1, the V gene TRBV5-1; 9 bases line up with TRBD2. CDR3 length equals 16 residues. V dropped 1 base and J dropped 6; count of bases not matched to a gene: 8. CDR1 is SGHRS, CDR2 YFSETQ, per germline. CDR3 loop: CASSLRVAGDGNEQFF. DNA for the CDR3: TGCGCCAGCAGCTTGCGGGTAGCGGGAGACGGCAATGAGCAGTTCTTC. The variable domain in full, completed from reference TRBV5-1 and TRBJ2-1, reads KAGVTQTPRYLIKTRGQQVTLSCSPISGHRSVSWYQQTPGQGLQFLFEYFSETQRNKGNFPGRFSGRQFSNSRSEMNVSTLELGDSALYLCASSLRVAGDGNEQFFGPGTRLTVL.

By share, this clonotype ranks as medium-sized. The chain couples TRBV20-1 to TRBJ2-3; 9 bases align to TRBD2. Trimming cost V 5 bases and J 4 bases; bases outside gene matches: 7. The CDR3 extends over 14 amino acids. Per germline, CDR1 DFQATT and CDR2 SNEGSKA (reference sequence). The CDR3 is CSAGSGRSADTQYF. The CDR3 DNA reads TGCAGTGCTGGTAGCGGGAGAAGCGCAGATACGCAGTATTTT.

The chain recombines TRBV7-2 with TRBJ2-5, with 7 bases aligning to TRBD2. The CDR3 is 15 amino acids. Germline loops: CDR1 SGHTA, CDR2 FQGNSA. The V and J ends lost 0 bases and 1 base, in that order; junction bases with no gene match: 2. The CDR3 sequence is CASSLAWGGQETQYF. CDR3 bases: TGTGCCAGCAGCTTAGCTTGGGGGGGCCAAGAGACCCAGTACTTC. Full variable domain (rest looked up from reference TRBV7-2 and TRBJ2-5): GAGVSQSPSNKVTEKGKDVELRCDPISGHTALYWYRQSLGQGLEFLIYFQGNSAPDKSGLPSDRFSAERTGGSVSTLTIQRTQQEDSAVYLCASSLAWGGQETQYFGPGTRLLVL.

This clonotype was detected many times. V and J are TRBV20-1 and TRBJ2-3; no firm D call. CDR1 is DFQATT and CDR2 is SNEGSKA in the germline V gene (reference sequence). The CDR3 length is 14 residues. V lost 0 bases to trimming and J lost 8 bases, with 15 bases between them. CDR3: CSARDMARAATQYF. For the CDR3, the DNA is TGCAGTGCTAGAGATATGGCCCGGGCGGCTACGCAGTATTTT.

This clonotype has only a few counts. The V gene is TRBV28, the J gene TRBJ2-3; D might be TRBD2 (7 bases). Germline CDR1 MDHEN, CDR2 SYDVKM. Trimming stripped 2 bases from V and 5 bases from J, with 11 bases between. This CDR3 spans 14 amino acids. CDR3 amino acids: CASSLGGAGDTQYF. The CDR3 DNA reads as TGTGCCAGCAGTTTAGGGGGGGCAGGAGATACGCAGTATTTT.

By share, this clonotype ranks as medium-sized. The rearrangement uses TRBV6-2 or TRBV6-3 and TRBJ1-5; 8 nucleotides line up with TRBD1. With 0 bases clipped from V and 1 base from J, the junction kept 11 bases outside the gene matches. The germline V gene has CDR1 MNHEY and CDR2 SVGEGT. The CDR3 consists of 19 residues. CDR3 nucleotides: TGTGCCAGCAGTTACTCGAGATCGGACAGGGAGCAAAGCAATCAGCCCCAGCATTTT. Protein product: CASSYSRSDREQSNQPQHF.

V gene TRBV5-1 combines with J gene TRBJ2-7; tentatively, D is TRBD2 (6 bases). The CDR3 has 13 amino acids. CDR1 and CDR2 (germline): SGHRS, YFSETQ. The CDR3 spells CANSLLGRNEQYF. The CDR3 DNA sequence: TGCGCAAACAGCTTGTTAGGGAGGAACGAGCAGTACTTC.

This clonotype is judged medium-sized. The V gene is TRBV4-3, the J gene TRBJ1-2; 8 nucleotides line up with TRBD1. Germline V CDR1 and CDR2: LGHNA, YSLEER. The CDR3 is made up of 16 amino acids. V was clipped by 0 bases and J by 5 bases; unmatched bases: 8. The CDR3 nucleotides are TGCGCCAGCAGCCAAGAATTCAGGACAGGGAGGTATGGCTACACCTTC. It codes for CASSQEFRTGRYGYTF.

This clonotype has more than one count but fewer than ten. The V call is TRBV4-2, the J call TRBJ2-1; D might be TRBD1 (6 bases). The V and J ends lost 0 bases and 9 bases respectively, with 12 bases between them. The germline V gene encodes CDR1 LGHNA and CDR2 YNFKEQ. The CDR3 is 14 residues long. The CDR3 loop is CASSQENREGEQFF. The CDR3 DNA sequence: TGTGCCAGCAGCCAAGAGAACAGGGAAGGTGAGCAGTTCTTC.

This clonotype was picked up many times. V is TRBV30 and J is TRBJ2-1; 11 nucleotides match TRBD2. V lost 7 bases to trimming and J lost 4 bases; unmatched junction nucleotides: 6. Germline CDR1 GTSNPN, CDR2 SVGIG (reference sequence). The CDR3 is 14 residues long. DNA of the CDR3: TGTGCCTCTTCTCGGACTAGCGGGTACAATGAGCAGTTCTTC. Translated: CASSRTSGYNEQFF.

This clonotype is medium-sized. The CDR3 region is CASSYSGSGKNNEQFF. The DNA of the CDR3 is TGTGCCAGCAGTTACTCGGGTAGCGGGAAGAACAATGAGCAGTTCTTC. The genes are TRBV6-5 and TRBJ2-1, with TRBD2 matching 8 bases. Germline CDR1 is MNHEY and CDR2 is SVGAGI. CDR3 length: 16 amino acids. The V segment lost 0 bases and the J segment 5 bases; nucleotides outside the gene matches: 6.

Sample share makes this clonotype medium-sized. The chain uses TRBV5-1 and TRBJ2-7; perhaps TRBD1 as D (5 bases). Germline lookup yields CDR1 SGHRS and CDR2 YFSETQ. Trimming took off 5 bases at V and 8 bases at J, with 17 bases between the two ends. The CDR3 is made up of 13 amino acids. The CDR3 DNA reads TGCGCCAGCAGGGAGCAGGACACCCCCCAGCAGTACTTC. This sequence encodes CASREQDTPQQYF.

This clonotype is deemed medium-sized. The chain has TRBV4-3 and TRBJ2-1; D is possibly TRBD1 or TRBD2 (5 bases each). Between the trimmed V and J ends, which lost 1 base and 8 bases, there was a span of 15 bases. The CDR3 has 15 amino acids. CDR1 is LGHNA and CDR2 is YSLEER in the germline V gene. The CDR3 nucleotides read TGCGCCAGCAGCCAAGGAGAGCGGATGGGGCATGAGCAGTTCTTC. Protein: CASSQGERMGHEQFF.

Many counts were recorded for this clonotype. This chain uses TRBV19 with TRBJ2-5, with a tentative D call TRBD2 (6 bases). Trimming shortened V by 7 bases and J by 0 bases, and 18 bases separated the two germline ends. CDR3 length: 16 amino acids. Germline V gene data show CDR1 as LNHDA and CDR2 as SQIVND (reference sequence). The DNA for the CDR3 is TGTGCCAGTACCACTCCGGGGGAGACGTACCAAGAGACCCAGTACTTC. Translation: CASTTPGETYQETQYF.

This clonotype is labeled medium-sized. The chain employs TRBV29-1 and TRBJ2-5, with 7 bases identical to TRBD2. V lost 6 bases to trimming and J lost 1 base; unmatched junction nucleotides: 5. From germline, CDR1 is SQVTM and CDR2 ANQGSEA. The CDR3 has 13 amino acids. CDR3: CSVRRGVQETQYF. In nucleotides, the CDR3 is TGCAGCGTCCGTCGGGGGGTCCAAGAGACCCAGTACTTC.

The gene calls are TRBV6-2 or TRBV6-3 and TRBJ1-2; the D gene is possibly TRBD1 (5 bases). Trimming took off 4 bases at V and 2 bases at J, with 8 bases between the two ends. Germline values: CDR1 MNHEY, CDR2 SVGEGT. The CDR3 loop spans 13 amino acids. The DNA of the CDR3 is TGTGCCAGCAGTTCCGGGGCCAACTATGGCTACACCTTC. It yields the protein CASSSGANYGYTF.

Comment on this clonotype: The germline gene is not matched at one end of the junction; a read error may be the cause. The chain links TRBV5-6 to TRBJ2-7; a possible D gene is TRBD1 (6 bases). Germline V gene data show CDR1 as SGHDT and CDR2 as YYEEEE. There are 13 residues in the CDR3. The CDR3 spells CVSSLAQGYEQYF. The CDR3 nucleotides read TGTGTCAGCAGCTTGGCCCAGGGGTACGAGCAGTACTTC.

This clonotype was picked up many times. The chain has TRBV28 and TRBJ2-1; 10 bases agree with TRBD2. CDR3 length equals 16 residues. V lost 2 bases, J lost 3 bases, and 4 bases stayed unmatched. Per the germline V gene, CDR1 is MDHEN and CDR2 is SYDVKM. CDR3 sequence reads: CASSLGAGGYYNEQFF. CDR3 in DNA: TGTGCCAGCAGTTTAGGAGCGGGGGGGTACTACAATGAGCAGTTCTTC. The full variable domain, with the rest looked up from reference TRBV28 and TRBJ2-1, is DVKVTQSSRYLVKRTGEKVFLECVQDMDHENMFWYRQDPGLGLRLIYFSYDVKMKEKGDIPEGYSVSREKKERFSLILESASTNQTSMYLCASSLGAGGYYNEQFFGPGTRLTVL.

This clonotype rates as medium-sized. Here the CDR3 DNA reads TGTGCCAGCAGCTTAGACGGGAGAGGTGAAGAGACCCAGTACTTC. This gives the protein CASSLDGRGEETQYF. The chain is built from TRBV7-2 and TRBJ2-5; tentative D call: TRBD2 (6 bases). V was cut by 1 base and J by 3 bases, with 12 bases left in between. There are 15 residues in the CDR3. Germline CDR1 SGHTA, CDR2 FQGNSA.

The V call is TRBV5-1, the J call TRBJ1-5; D is unclear. The CDR3 is made up of 13 amino acids. CDR1 and CDR2 from the germline V gene are SGHRS and YFSETQ. Trimming removed 1 base from V and 0 bases from J, with 2 bases in between. The CDR3: CASSLYSNQPQHF. CDR3 sequence (DNA): TGCGCCAGCAGCTTGTATAGCAATCAGCCCCAGCATTTT.

Sample share makes this clonotype medium-sized. The chain is built from TRBV29-1 and TRBJ2-1; D could derive from TRBD1 or TRBD2 (6 bases each). Per the germline V gene, CDR1 is SQVTM and CDR2 is ANQGSEA. The germline V and J ends were trimmed by 1 base and 9 bases, with 16 bases remaining between them. CDR3 size: 14 residues. The CDR3 here is CSVEGRGRVAEQFF. CDR3 coding DNA: TGCAGCGTTGAAGGGAGGGGGAGAGTGGCTGAGCAGTTCTTC.

Relative to its sample, this clonotype is medium-sized. The V gene is TRBV6-5, the J gene TRBJ2-7; TRBD1 aligns across 7 bases. This CDR3 is 14 amino acids long. After removal of 2 bases from V and 3 bases from J, the junction contained 4 bases not matched to a gene. Germline V gene data show CDR1 as MNHEY and CDR2 as SVGAGI. The CDR3 DNA reads TGTGCCAGCAGTTACGACAGGGTTAGCTACGAGCAGTACTTC. This translates into CASSYDRVSYEQYF.

By share of the sample, this clonotype is medium-sized. J is TRBJ1-1 and V is TRBV20-1, with D perhaps matching TRBD1 (6 bases). Germline CDR1 reads DFQATT; CDR2 reads SNEGSKA (reference sequence). CDR3 length: 15 residues. Trimming took 3 bases from V and 3 from J, leaving 17 bases between them. The CDR3 region is CSARGARGADTEAFF. DNA of the CDR3: TGCAGTGCTAGGGGTGCTCGGGGGGCGGACACTGAAGCTTTCTTT.

This clonotype was detected a few times. The rearrangement joins TRBV7-2 to TRBJ2-3; D possibly corresponds to TRBD2 (6 bases). V was cut by 3 bases and J by 1 base, with 14 bases left in between. The CDR3 sequence is 16 residues long. Germline V gene lookup returns CDR1 SGHTA and CDR2 FQGNSA. CDR3 sequence: CASSLGSGGGTDTQYF. The CDR3 bases are TGTGCCAGCAGCTTGGGTTCTGGAGGGGGCACAGATACGCAGTATTTT.

CDR3: CASSSNVGGTEAFF. The CDR3 DNA sequence: TGTGCCAGCAGCTCGAATGTCGGGGGCACTGAAGCTTTCTTT. The chain uses TRBV7-2 and TRBJ1-1; D may be TRBD1 (5 bases). The V end was cut by 4 bases, the J end by 4 bases, with 13 bases between. The CDR3 is 14 amino acids. From germline, CDR1 is SGHTA and CDR2 FQGNSA.

By proportion, this clonotype is medium-sized. The gene calls are TRBV7-8 and TRBJ2-1; D might be TRBD2 (6 bases). V lost 3 bases to trimming and J lost 14 bases, with 17 bases between them. CDR3 size: 13 residues. Germline V CDR1 and CDR2: SGHVS, FQNEAQ. The CDR3: CASSFLAARVEFF. The CDR3 DNA follows: TGTGCCAGCAGCTTCTTAGCGGCTAGGGTCGAGTTCTTC.

This clonotype was detected a few times. This rearrangement joins TRBV11-1 to TRBJ1-6; D gene unclear. The CDR3 is made up of 13 amino acids. Germline assignment: CDR1 SGHAT and CDR2 FQDESV (reference sequence). Deletions cut 2 bases from V and 7 bases from J, with 6 bases between. The CDR3 nucleotides read TGTGCCAGCAGCTTATACGGCAATTCACCCCTCCACTTT. This gives the protein CASSLYGNSPLHF.

By share of the sample, this clonotype is medium-sized (0.01 to 0.1%). The V and J genes are TRBV20-1 and TRBJ2-1; TRBD2 aligns across 7 bases. The V gene end was trimmed by 0 bases and the J gene end by 8 bases; junction bases not matched to a gene: 7. The CDR3 is 14 amino acids. Germline V gene lookup returns CDR1 DFQATT and CDR2 SNEGSKA (reference sequence). This CDR3 reads CSARDGPSGDEQFF. Here the CDR3 DNA reads TGCAGTGCTAGAGATGGGCCTAGCGGCGATGAGCAGTTCTTC.